In its sample, the clone carrying this T cell receptor (beta chain) was seen a few times. What it recognizes is unknown. The assay that was used to sequence DNA from cultured CD4+ T cells was the Oncomine TCR Beta short-read assay. TCRdb itself ran the PCR reads through MiXCR, one entry per CDR3 protein. The sample includes a few thousand distinct CDR3 sequences, approximately 48% of them seen just once. The sample comes from a study of vaccination and CD4 T cells after COVID-19. The overall study: Those taking part got two shots of either the BNT162b2 or the mRNA-1273 vaccine. For control cultures, the treatment was a CEFX pool, an HIV-1 Nef pool, or no peptide. Study results and caveats: In median terms, SARS-CoV-2-reactive clonotypes went from approximately 21 to 40, a nonsignificant rise.

CDR3 length: 14 amino acids. Trimming took 7 bases from V and 3 from J; bases not matched to a gene: 6. Germline V CDR1 and CDR2: DFQATT, SNEGSKA (reference sequence). Sample treatment: roughly 10-day PBMC culture with coronavirus spike peptide pools or control peptides (ViraFEST assay). The chain links TRBV20-1 to TRBJ1-3; 10 nucleotides match TRBD1. Sequenced input: CD4+ T cells from blood, cultured in vitro. The TCR comes from a human donor who had recovered from COVID-19. Written as DNA, the CDR3 is TGCAGTGTCGCGACAGGGGGCTTTGGAAACACCATATATTTT. Its protein is CSVATGGFGNTIYF.